The 3 T cell receptor beta chains below come from one sample, sequenced in a study of intratumoral heterogeneity in liver cancer. Assay: immunoSEQ multiplex PCR; the TCRdb copy retains only in-frame clones and omits some. The sample lists some 7,000 clones; approximately 60% were seen once. Multiple geographically separated regions of the hepatocellular carcinoma nodule were sampled separately. Source: tumor tissue, taken before any cancer treatment. These receptor sequences come from a man aged 70 or older with hepatocellular carcinoma.

The gene calls are TRBV27 and TRBJ2-1; D unclear. This CDR3 has 13 residues. CDR1 is MNHEY, CDR2 SMNVEV, per germline (reference sequence). Trimming took 0 bases from V and 2 from J, leaving 2 bases between them. CDR3 sequence: CASSLSPYNEQFF. The CDR3 bases are TGTGCCAGCAGTTTATCCCCCTACAATGAGCAGTTCTTC.

The chain joins TRBV5-1 to TRBJ2-1; D tentatively fits TRBD1 or TRBD2 (5 bases each). The CDR3 spans 15 residues. The V gene's germline CDR1 is SGHRS and CDR2 YFSETQ. Deletions cut 0 bases from V and 0 bases from J, with 7 bases between. CDR3 nucleotides: TGCGCCAGCAGCTTGGAGGGGAGCTCCTACAATGAGCAGTTCTTC. It encodes CASSLEGSSYNEQFF. Filled out from reference TRBV5-1 and TRBJ2-1, the complete variable domain reads KAGVTQTPRYLIKTRGQQVTLSCSPISGHRSVSWYQQTPGQGLQFLFEYFSETQRNKGNFPGRFSGRQFSNSRSEMNVSTLELGDSALYLCASSLEGSSYNEQFFGPGTRLTVL.

This CDR3 reads CASSPVSGGLREKLFF. Here the CDR3 DNA reads TGTGCCAGCAGCCCCGTATCGGGGGGGCTTCGTGAAAAACTGTTTTTT. The J gene is TRBJ1-4, the V gene TRBV5-5, with D possibly being TRBD1 (6 bases). V lost 4 bases to trimming and J lost 7 bases, with 20 bases between them. The length of the CDR3 is 16 residues. Germline CDR1 SGHKS, CDR2 YYEKEE (reference sequence).